This note documents a single T cell receptor beta chain sequence. These data are taken from a study of blood T cell repertoires in COVID-19. Background on the study: Material from acute and convalescent COVID-19 was sourced from the United States, Italy and Spain. Nucleic acid was either cDNA or gDNA, and it came from T cells, B-cell-depleted T cells, or PBMCs.

Sequenced by immunoSEQ multiplex PCR; TCRdb stores in-frame clones only, minus some. The sample shows 100,000 to 150,000 clones, 65% to 90% of them seen only once. Participants, roughly 18 to 90 years old, spanned about 26 US areas. Participants had their cohort set by participant-reported clinical history. What was sequenced was PBMCs or T cells enriched from blood (not recorded which). The TCR was taken from a woman between 50 and 59 years old who had recovered from COVID-19.

Written as DNA, the CDR3 is TGTGCCAGCAGTTTCGCTAGCGGGAGGTCCTACAATGAGCAGTTCTTC. Amino acid sequence: CASSFASGRSYNEQFF. V usage is TRBV6-5 and J usage is TRBJ2-1; 11 bases are a match to TRBD2. CDR1 is MNHEY and CDR2 is SVGAGI in the germline V gene. Unmatched junction bases numbered 3, after V lost 4 bases and J lost 1 base. The CDR3 contains 16 residues.